Listed here is a single T cell receptor (beta chain). The antigen is undetermined. The data originate from a study of T cell repertoires in cytomegalovirus infection. Study details: Through public TCR beta signatures, both CMV infection and matching HLA type were indicated. Study results and caveats: Within the response measured ex vivo, HLA-C-restricted CMV-specific TCR beta clonotypes were dominant.

In TCRdb, the reads were re-called with MiXCR into one record per CDR3 protein. The sample gives 450,000 to 650,000 distinct CDR3 sequences, under 45% of which show up once; about half is in the top ten. With V trimmed by 5 bases and J by 4 bases, 7 bases remained unmatched. The V gene's germline CDR1 is LNHDA and CDR2 SQIVND (reference sequence). The CDR3 runs to 14 residues. The clonotype comes from a human donor in good health (CMV status not recorded). Some clones in this sample may be carry-over from other donors' samples. V is TRBV19 and J is TRBJ1-1; 7 nucleotides align to TRBD1. Sample: cultured PBMCs, taken from culture after CMV antigen stimulation. This CDR3 is CASSLQGIGTEAFF. The CDR3, as DNA: TGTGCCAGTAGTCTACAGGGGATTGGCACTGAAGCTTTCTTT.